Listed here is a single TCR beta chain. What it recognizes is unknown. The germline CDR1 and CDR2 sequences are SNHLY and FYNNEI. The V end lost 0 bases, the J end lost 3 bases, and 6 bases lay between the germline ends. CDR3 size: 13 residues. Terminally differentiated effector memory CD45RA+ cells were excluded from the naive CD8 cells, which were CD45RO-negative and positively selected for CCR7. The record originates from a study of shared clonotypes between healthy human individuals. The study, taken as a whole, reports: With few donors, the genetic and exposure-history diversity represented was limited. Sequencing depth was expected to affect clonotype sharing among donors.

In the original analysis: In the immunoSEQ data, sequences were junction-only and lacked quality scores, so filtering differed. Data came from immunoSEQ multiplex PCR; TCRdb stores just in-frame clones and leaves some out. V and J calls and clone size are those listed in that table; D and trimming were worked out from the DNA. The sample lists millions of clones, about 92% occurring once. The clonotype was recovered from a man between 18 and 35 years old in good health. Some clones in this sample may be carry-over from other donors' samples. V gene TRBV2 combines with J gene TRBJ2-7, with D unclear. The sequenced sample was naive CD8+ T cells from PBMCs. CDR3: CASSEARLYEQYF. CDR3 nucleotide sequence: TGTGCCAGCAGTGAAGCCCGGCTCTACGAGCAGTACTTC.